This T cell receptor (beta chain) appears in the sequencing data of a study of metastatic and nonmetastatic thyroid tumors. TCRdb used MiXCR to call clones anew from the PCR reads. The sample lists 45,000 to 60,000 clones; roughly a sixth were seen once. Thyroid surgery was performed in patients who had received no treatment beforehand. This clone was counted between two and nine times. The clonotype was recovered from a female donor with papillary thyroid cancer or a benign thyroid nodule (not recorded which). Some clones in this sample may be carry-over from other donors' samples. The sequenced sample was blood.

CDR3 protein: CSISPLAASSYEQYF. The DNA of the CDR3 is TGTTCCATCAGCCCTCTAGCGGCGAGCTCCTACGAGCAGTACTTC. The chain couples TRBV12-3 or TRBV12-4 to TRBJ2-7, with 7 bases that match TRBD2. The CDR3 spans 15 residues.